A selection of T cell receptor beta chains follows, all from one sample in a study of blood T cell repertoires in COVID-19. Clones were sequenced by immunoSEQ multiplex PCR, and TCRdb holds only the in-frame ones, with some missing. Among tens of thousands of clones listed, around 75% were seen once. The sample taken for sequencing was peripheral blood. These receptors came from a man in his 70s with COVID-19, enrolled during active disease. The CDR3 runs from the conserved cysteine through the conserved F or W. D genes are given only for firm matches. A clone size is listed for some rows: how often the clone was seen (once, few, many), or a class if it is expanded.

TRBJ1-5 - TRBV28 few TGTGCCAGCAGTTTAGGACAGACATCATTATCAAATCCCCAGCATTTT CASSLGQTSLSNPQHF
TRBJ2-5 - TRBV3-1/TRBV3-2 - TGTGCCAGCAGCCATCTACGCGCGGGGCAAGAGACCCAGTACTTC CASSHLRAGQETQYF
TRBJ2-3 - TRBV9 - TGTGCCAGCAGCGTAGATCGGACTCGAGCCCAAGATACGCAGTATTTT CASSVDRTRAQDTQYF
TRBJ1-5 - TRBV5-6 - TGTGCCAGCAGACCTGGGCTCACAGTAACGAATCAGCCCCAGCATTTT CASRPGLTVTNQPQHF
TRBJ1-2 - TRBV19 - TGTGCCAGTAAAACAATCGGGGACAAGAATGGCTACACCTTC CASKTIGDKNGYTF
TRBJ2-5 TRBD2 TRBV5-6 once TGTGCCAGCAGTTCTCCTGGGGCTAGCGGGGAAGAGACCCAGTACTTC CASSSPGASGEETQYF
TRBJ1-5 - TRBV9 - TGTGCCAGCAGCGTAGGGGCGTCTCGCAATCAGCCCCAGCATTTT CASSVGASRNQPQHF
TRBJ1-6 - TRBV6-5 - TGTGCCAGCAGTTACTCGAACCTATCTAATTCACCCCTCCACTTT CASSYSNLSNSPLHF
TRBJ2-7 TRBD2 TRBV10-3 few TGTGCCATCATGGGGACTAGTGGGTACGAGCAGTACTTC CAIMGTSGYEQYF
TRBJ1-2 TRBD1 TRBV5-1 - TGCGCCAGCAGCCCCGGACAGGGGGCCTATGGCTACACCTTC CASSPGQGAYGYTF
TRBJ1-1 - TRBV29-1 - TGCAGCGTTGACAGGTTGACTGAAGCTTTCTTT CSVDRLTEAFF
TRBJ2-5 - TRBV7-8 - TGTGCCAGCAGCCCTGGGGCCCAAGAGACCCAGTACTTC CASSPGAQETQYF
TRBJ1-1 - TRBV7-9 - TGTGCCAGCAGCTTACAGGGCCCCACTGAAGCTTTCTTT CASSLQGPTEAFF
TRBJ1-1 - TRBV3-1/TRBV3-2 once TGTGCCAGCAGCCGGATACAGGGTTATATTGAAGCTTTCTTT CASSRIQGYIEAFF
TRBJ1-2 - TRBV24-1 - TGTGCCACCAGTGATCGGGACATCGGCTATGGCTACACCTTC CATSDRDIGYGYTF
TRBJ1-1 - TRBV6-6 - TGTGCCAGCAGTGGCAGAGGTGGCACTGAAGCTTTCTTT CASSGRGGTEAFF
TRBJ1-3 TRBD1 TRBV29-1 - TGCAGCGCCGCGACAGGGTCTTATGGAAACACCATATATTTT CSAATGSYGNTIYF
TRBJ1-3 - TRBV5-5 - TGTGCCAGCAGCTTGAAGGCAGGGGATGGGGACACCATATATTTT CASSLKAGDGDTIYF
TRBJ1-3 - TRBV6-5 - TGTGCCAGCATGACTCTCTCTGGAAACACCATATATTTT CASMTLSGNTIYF
TRBJ1-2 TRBD1 TRBV27 - TGTGCCAGCAGCATCGGACAGGGAAACGGCTACACCTTC CASSIGQGNGYTF
TRBJ2-3 - TRBV28 once TGTGCCAGCAGACTCTCCACAGATACGCAGTATTTT CASRLSTDTQYF
TRBJ2-1 TRBD2 TRBV18 - TGTGCCAGCTCACAGACTAGCGGGATCCCCTCCTACAATGAGCAGTTCTTC CASSQTSGIPSYNEQFF
TRBJ1-2 - TRBV29-1 - TGCAGCGTCGAGGGGTCAGGGGAAGGCTACACCTTC CSVEGSGEGYTF
TRBJ2-7 TRBD1 TRBV5-6 - TGTGCCAGCAGCAAGGGACAGGGCGCCTACGAGCAGTACTTC CASSKGQGAYEQYF
TRBJ2-1 TRBD2 TRBV14 few TGTGCCAGCAGCCAAGTTAGCGGGAGGACAACACAGTTCTTC CASSQVSGRTTQFF
TRBJ2-3 TRBD2 TRBV5-1 - TGCGCCAGCAGCCTCGGGACTAGCGGCCCGAGGGTAGATACGCAGTATTTT CASSLGTSGPRVDTQYF
TRBJ2-2 - TRBV9 - TGTGCCAGCAGCGTATTGCCAAGTCGGGGCGGGGAGCTGTTTTTT CASSVLPSRGGELFF
TRBJ1-2 TRBD1 TRBV29-1 - TGCAGCGTTGTTGGGCAGGGGGCATGGGGCTACACCTTC CSVVGQGAWGYTF
TRBJ1-2 TRBD1 TRBV11-3 - TGTGCCAGCAGCTTAGATGGGACAGGGGTGGTCGACTATGGCTACACCTTC CASSLDGTGVVDYGYTF
TRBJ1-5 TRBD1 TRBV18 - TGTGCCAGCTCACTCGGACAGGGGAGCAATCAGCCCCAGCATTTT CASSLGQGSNQPQHF
TRBJ2-7 - TRBV29-1 - TGCAGCGTTGAAGTAGGGGTCGAGCAGTACTTC CSVEVGVEQYF
TRBJ2-7 - TRBV11-2 medium-sized TGTGCCAGCACCATAACTCGGGGATCTCGCTACGAGCAGTACTTC CASTITRGSRYEQYF
TRBJ1-1 - TRBV4-3 - TGCGCCAGCAGCCAAGATCCCCGGCGGGGAGAAGCTTTCTTT CASSQDPRRGEAFF
TRBJ1-2 - TRBV7-2 - TGTGCCAGCAGCTTAGGATATCAAACAAGGGGCACCCGCTATGACTACACCTTC CASSLGYQTRGTRYDYTF
TRBJ1-5 - TRBV7-2 - TGTGCCAGCAGCTTAGACAGGGCTGGCAATCAGCCCCAGCATTTT CASSLDRAGNQPQHF
TRBJ1-1 - TRBV6-5 - TGTGCCAGCAGAAGACAGGTGAACACTGAAGCTTTCTTT CASRRQVNTEAFF
TRBJ2-2 TRBD2 TRBV9 - TGTGCCAGCAGCGTGGCGGGGGGCGGCACCGGGGAGCTGTTTTTT CASSVAGGGTGELFF
TRBJ2-6 - TRBV2 - TGTGCCAGCAGTGAACTAGACTCTGGGGCCAACGTCCTGACTTTC CASSELDSGANVLTF
TRBJ2-7 - TRBV2 - TGTGCCAGCAAAGGGGACTTTCGATCCTACGAGCAGTACTTC CASKGDFRSYEQYF
TRBJ1-3 - TRBV2 - TGTGCCAGCAGTACTTCCCCCTCTGGAAACACCATATATTTT CASSTSPSGNTIYF
TRBJ1-1 TRBD1 TRBV25-1 - TGTGCCAGCAGATTAACAGGGGACAACACTGAAGCTTTCTTT CASRLTGDNTEAFF
TRBJ2-5 TRBD2 TRBV7-9 - TGTGCCAGCAGCTTAGTTCTGAGCGGGGGGGGTCAAGAGACCCAGTACTTC CASSLVLSGGGQETQYF
TRBJ2-5 - TRBV6-5 once TGTGCCAGCAGCGCGGCTAGCGTCCAAGAGACCCAGTACTTC CASSAASVQETQYF
TRBJ2-7 TRBD1 TRBV11-2 - TGTGCCAGCAGCTCCACGTGGACAGGTACCTCCTACGAGCAGTACTTC CASSSTWTGTSYEQYF
TRBJ2-2 TRBD2 TRBV19 - TGTGCCAGTAGTCCGCACAAGAGCGGGAGGCCTGTCTTCACCGGGGAGCTGTTTTTT CASSPHKSGRPVFTGELFF
TRBJ2-2 - TRBV6-5 - TGTGCCAGCAGTTTTCCGGGTTCTTCCACCGGGGAGCTGTTTTTT CASSFPGSSTGELFF